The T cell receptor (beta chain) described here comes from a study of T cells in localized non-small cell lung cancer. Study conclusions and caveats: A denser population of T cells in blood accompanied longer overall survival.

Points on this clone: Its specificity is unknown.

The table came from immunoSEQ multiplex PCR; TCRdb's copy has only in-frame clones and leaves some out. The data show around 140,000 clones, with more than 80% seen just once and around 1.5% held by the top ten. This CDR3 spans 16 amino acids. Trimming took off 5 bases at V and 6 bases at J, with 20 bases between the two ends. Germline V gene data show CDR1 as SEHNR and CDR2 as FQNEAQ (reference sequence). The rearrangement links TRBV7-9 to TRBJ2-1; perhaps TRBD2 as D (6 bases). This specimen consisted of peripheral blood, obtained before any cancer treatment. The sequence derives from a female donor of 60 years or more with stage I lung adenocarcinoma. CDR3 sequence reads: CASSLILARGFNEQFF. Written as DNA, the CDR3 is TGTGCCAGCAGCCTCATACTGGCGCGGGGTTTCAATGAGCAGTTCTTC.